This record covers a single TCR beta chain. Cohorts were assigned according to the clinical history that participants reported. Trimming at V came to 7 bases and at J to 4 bases, leaving 7 bases not matched to a gene. CDR3 length equals 13 residues. Germline CDR1 is SGHKS and CDR2 is YYEKEE (reference sequence). Produced via immunoSEQ multiplex PCR; TCRdb's table is partial and in-frame only. The sample has some 300,000 clones; over 85% are singletons. This record belongs to a study of blood T cell repertoires in COVID-19. On the study more broadly: From the United States, Italy and Spain came samples of acute and convalescent COVID-19. Sample material is recorded as cDNA or gDNA derived from T cells, B-cell-depleted T cells, or PBMCs.

The specimen sequenced was PBMCs or T cells enriched from blood (not recorded which). The chain combines TRBV5-5 with TRBJ1-2, with 7 bases aligning to TRBD1. This clonotype originated in a woman in her twenties or thirties who had recovered from COVID-19. The CDR3 DNA is TGTGCCAGCCGCAGACAGGGCCTCTATGGCTACACCTTC. It is translated as CASRRQGLYGYTF. Drawing the rest from reference TRBV5-5 and TRBJ1-2, the complete variable domain is DAGVTQSPTHLIKTRGQQVTLRCSPISGHKSVSWYQQVLGQGPQFIFQYYEKEERGRGNFPDRFSARQFPNYSSELNVNALLLGDSALYLCASRRQGLYGYTFGSGTRLTVV.